This T cell receptor beta chain was found in a study of T cell responses to AZD1222 COVID-19 vaccine. Clones were read by immunoSEQ multiplex PCR, and TCRdb kept only the in-frame ones, dropping some. The sample lists about 89,000 clones, roughly 90% occurring once. Germline V gene lookup returns CDR1 MDHEN and CDR2 SYDVKM. The ends were cut back, 5 bases at V and 4 bases at J, with 8 bases in the middle. The CDR3 has 12 residues. The clonotype originates from an adult who received the AZD1222 COVID-19 vaccine. The chain combines TRBV28 with TRBJ1-2; no reliable D call. Sequencing used peripheral blood, obtained 28 days after the second AZD1222 dose. The CDR3 loop is CASSPRIYGYTF. The CDR3 bases are TGTGCCAGCAGTCCCCGGATCTATGGCTACACCTTC.